The source of this TCR beta chain is a study of cytomegalovirus exposure and HLA in healthy donors. The study, taken as a whole, reports: Under in vitro conditions, a few CMV-associated chains were confirmed as specific for CMV antigens.

V shed 5 bases and J 1 base; nucleotides not matched to a gene: 8. The length of the CDR3 is 15 residues. The germline gives CDR1 MNHEY, CDR2 SVGAGI. Concerning this clone itself: What it recognizes is unknown.

Use of 60 Vbeta and 13 Jbeta primers characterized the PCR. Data came from immunoSEQ multiplex PCR; TCRdb stores just in-frame clones and leaves some out. The sample carries approximately 170,000 clones, around three quarters recorded once. This chain joins TRBV6-5 and TRBJ2-7; TRBD1 matches at 7 bases. This sequence originates from a woman younger than 30 in good health and CMV-seronegative. The sample taken for sequencing was PBMCs. The CDR3 here is CASSLDRDLSYEQYF. DNA of the CDR3: TGTGCCAGCAGTCTTGACAGGGATTTGTCCTACGAGCAGTACTTC.